These T cell receptor beta chains were read from a single sample in a study of blood T cell repertoires in COVID-19. Method: immunoSEQ multiplex PCR; TCRdb's copy keeps in-frame clones and lacks some. The sample carries about 200,000 clones, around four fifths recorded once. Sequences were obtained from peripheral blood. Receptors were obtained from a human donor in a cohort sampled during active COVID-19. Both conserved end residues are part of each CDR3. A D gene is named only where the DNA matches it firmly. Expanded clones are given a class, and other clones once, few, many or no size at all.

abundance: .; d_gene: TRBD1; j_gene: TRBJ1-6; v_gene: TRBV6-5; CDR3nt: TGTGCCAGCAGGCTAGGGGGCGCGGATTCACCCCTCCACTTT; CDR3aa: CASRLGGADSPLHF
abundance: .; d_gene: .; j_gene: TRBJ2-2; v_gene: TRBV7-8; CDR3nt: TGTGCCAGCAGCTCCACTAGATACTTGGACGGGGAGCTGTTTTTT; CDR3aa: CASSSTRYLDGELFF
abundance: .; d_gene: .; j_gene: TRBJ1-2; v_gene: TRBV19; CDR3nt: TGTGCCAGTAGTATCCTTAACTATGGCTACACCTTC; CDR3aa: CASSILNYGYTF
abundance: .; d_gene: .; j_gene: TRBJ2-7; v_gene: TRBV19; CDR3nt: TGTGCCAGTAGTATGTATCAGGGTTCCTACGAGCAGTACTTC; CDR3aa: CASSMYQGSYEQYF
abundance: .; d_gene: TRBD2; j_gene: TRBJ2-3; v_gene: TRBV5-6; CDR3nt: TGTGCCAGCAGCTTGGAGCGGGGATGGACAGATACGCAGTATTTT; CDR3aa: CASSLERGWTDTQYF
abundance: once; d_gene: .; j_gene: TRBJ2-6; v_gene: TRBV19; CDR3nt: TGTGCCAGTAGTCCCCAGGGGATGGCTGGGGCCAACGTCCTGACTTTC; CDR3aa: CASSPQGMAGANVLTF
abundance: .; d_gene: TRBD1; j_gene: TRBJ2-5; v_gene: TRBV18; CDR3nt: TGTGCCAGCTCACTGGGACAGGGTTTGGAGACCCAGTACTTC; CDR3aa: CASSLGQGLETQYF
abundance: .; d_gene: TRBD2; j_gene: TRBJ2-1; v_gene: TRBV7-2; CDR3nt: TGTGCCAGCAGATCCTTGACTAGCGGGATTAGAAATGAGCAGTTCTTC; CDR3aa: CASRSLTSGIRNEQFF
abundance: .; d_gene: TRBD2; j_gene: TRBJ2-3; v_gene: TRBV14; CDR3nt: TGTGCCAGCAGCCTCCCCGAAGGGACTACCACAGATACGCAGTATTTT; CDR3aa: CASSLPEGTTTDTQYF
abundance: .; d_gene: .; j_gene: TRBJ1-2; v_gene: TRBV29-1; CDR3nt: TGCAGCGTTGATAATGGGGACATCCTTGCCACCTTC; CDR3aa: CSVDNGDILATF
abundance: .; d_gene: TRBD1; j_gene: TRBJ2-1; v_gene: TRBV7-9; CDR3nt: TGTGCCACCCAAGAAGCGACAGGGCGCAATGAGCAGTTCTTC; CDR3aa: CATQEATGRNEQFF
abundance: .; d_gene: .; j_gene: TRBJ1-2; v_gene: TRBV2; CDR3nt: TGTGCCAGCACCACAGGAGAACTCTATGGCTACACCTTC; CDR3aa: CASTTGELYGYTF
abundance: .; d_gene: TRBD2; j_gene: TRBJ2-5; v_gene: TRBV3-1/TRBV3-2; CDR3nt: TGTGCCAGCAGGACTAGCGGGATAAGCCAAGAGACCCAGTACTTC; CDR3aa: CASRTSGISQETQYF
abundance: .; d_gene: .; j_gene: TRBJ1-2; v_gene: TRBV7-2; CDR3nt: TGTGCCAGCAGTAGTCTAAACTATGGCTACACCTTC; CDR3aa: CASSSLNYGYTF
abundance: .; d_gene: .; j_gene: TRBJ1-1; v_gene: TRBV24-1; CDR3nt: TGTGCTTCCAGAGGCACTGAAGCTTTCTTT; CDR3aa: CASRGTEAFF
abundance: once; d_gene: TRBD2; j_gene: TRBJ2-1; v_gene: TRBV7-8; CDR3nt: TGTGCCAGCAGCTTAGATAGCGGGACCTACAATGAGCAGTTCTTC; CDR3aa: CASSLDSGTYNEQFF
abundance: .; d_gene: TRBD1; j_gene: TRBJ1-2; v_gene: TRBV18; CDR3nt: TGTGCCAGCTCGGCGACAGGGGTCGATGGCTACACCTTC; CDR3aa: CASSATGVDGYTF
abundance: .; d_gene: .; j_gene: TRBJ2-2; v_gene: TRBV12-3/TRBV12-4; CDR3nt: TGTGCCAGCAGTTTTTACGGGGAGCTGTTTTTT; CDR3aa: CASSFYGELFF
abundance: .; d_gene: .; j_gene: TRBJ2-3; v_gene: TRBV6-5; CDR3nt: TGTGCCAGCACCCACGGGGGACATACGCAGTATTTT; CDR3aa: CASTHGGHTQYF
abundance: .; d_gene: TRBD2; j_gene: TRBJ2-3; v_gene: TRBV6-6; CDR3nt: TGTGCCAGCAGGCCCAGCGGGGGAGATACGCAGTATTTT; CDR3aa: CASRPSGGDTQYF
abundance: few; d_gene: TRBD1; j_gene: TRBJ1-2; v_gene: TRBV6-5; CDR3nt: TGTGCCAGCAGTTACACCCGGACAGGGGGCGGCTATGGCTACACCTTC; CDR3aa: CASSYTRTGGGYGYTF
abundance: .; d_gene: .; j_gene: TRBJ1-5; v_gene: TRBV19; CDR3nt: TGTGCCAGTAGTATAGTAGGGCAGGCTAGCCAGCCCCAGCATTTT; CDR3aa: CASSIVGQASQPQHF
abundance: .; d_gene: .; j_gene: TRBJ2-1; v_gene: TRBV4-2; CDR3nt: TGTGCCAGCAGCCAAGCAATATTAGACACAGGTAATCCTACGCAGTTCTTC; CDR3aa: CASSQAILDTGNPTQFF
abundance: .; d_gene: .; j_gene: TRBJ2-1; v_gene: TRBV5-1; CDR3nt: TGCGCCGGGGCAGTCAATGAGCAGTTCTTC; CDR3aa: CAGAVNEQFF
abundance: once; d_gene: .; j_gene: TRBJ1-2; v_gene: TRBV30; CDR3nt: TGTGCCTGCACACGGGGAGGCTACACCTTC; CDR3aa: CACTRGGYTF
abundance: .; d_gene: TRBD1; j_gene: TRBJ1-5; v_gene: TRBV19; CDR3nt: TGTGCCAGTAGTACTGAACCGGGACAGGTTTTAAGCCAGCATTTT; CDR3aa: CASSTEPGQVLSQHF
abundance: once; d_gene: .; j_gene: TRBJ2-7; v_gene: TRBV5-6; CDR3nt: TGTGCCAGCAGCCTTCTTCCCCGGGGGGCTCAGGGGGAGCAGTACTTC; CDR3aa: CASSLLPRGAQGEQYF
abundance: .; d_gene: .; j_gene: TRBJ1-1; v_gene: TRBV12-3/TRBV12-4; CDR3nt: TGTGCCAGCAGCTTACGACAGGCTACTGAGGCTTTCTTT; CDR3aa: CASSLRQATEAFF
abundance: .; d_gene: .; j_gene: TRBJ1-2; v_gene: TRBV3-1/TRBV3-2; CDR3nt: TGTGCCAGCAGCCAAGCGTTCTCTTCCCTGACTCGCGGCTACACCTTC; CDR3aa: CASSQAFSSLTRGYTF
abundance: .; d_gene: TRBD1; j_gene: TRBJ1-2; v_gene: TRBV15; CDR3nt: TGTGCCACCAGCAGAGTCCAAACCCGGGACAGGGGCTATGGCTACACCTTC; CDR3aa: CATSRVQTRDRGYGYTF
abundance: .; d_gene: .; j_gene: TRBJ1-1; v_gene: TRBV25-1; CDR3nt: TGTGCCAGCAGTGGCTGGACAGCTCACAACACTGAAGCTTTCTTT; CDR3aa: CASSGWTAHNTEAFF
abundance: .; d_gene: TRBD1; j_gene: TRBJ2-6; v_gene: TRBV15; CDR3nt: TGTGCCACCAGCGTTACTAACAGGGGGCTCTTCTCTGGGGCCAACGTCCTGACTTTC; CDR3aa: CATSVTNRGLFSGANVLTF
abundance: .; d_gene: .; j_gene: TRBJ1-1; v_gene: TRBV18; CDR3nt: TGTGCCAGCTCACCATCCGCACTCACTGAAGCTTTCTTT; CDR3aa: CASSPSALTEAFF
abundance: .; d_gene: .; j_gene: TRBJ2-1; v_gene: TRBV5-1; CDR3nt: TGCGCCAGCAGCTTGGAAGTGGGGGCATCCTACAATGAGCAGTTCTTC; CDR3aa: CASSLEVGASYNEQFF
abundance: .; d_gene: .; j_gene: TRBJ1-4; v_gene: TRBV5-1; CDR3nt: TGCGCCAGCAGCTTGAGAGGACAGTCAACTAATGAAAAACTGTTTTTT; CDR3aa: CASSLRGQSTNEKLFF
abundance: .; d_gene: TRBD1; j_gene: TRBJ1-2; v_gene: TRBV6-6; CDR3nt: TGTGCCAGCAGTTCAGGACAGGGAGTTTATAACTATGGCTACACCTTC; CDR3aa: CASSSGQGVYNYGYTF
abundance: .; d_gene: .; j_gene: TRBJ2-1; v_gene: TRBV27; CDR3nt: TGTGCCAGCATACCAGGGGCTCGCCCCCATGAGCAGTTCTTC; CDR3aa: CASIPGARPHEQFF
abundance: .; d_gene: TRBD1; j_gene: TRBJ1-2; v_gene: TRBV6-2/TRBV6-3; CDR3nt: TGTGCCAGCAGACCTACAGGCGGGACAGGGGATGGCTACACCTTC; CDR3aa: CASRPTGGTGDGYTF
abundance: .; d_gene: .; j_gene: TRBJ1-1; v_gene: TRBV5-1; CDR3nt: TGCGCCAGCAGCTTTATGGGGGGGACGGTTGAAGCTTTCTTT; CDR3aa: CASSFMGGTVEAFF
abundance: .; d_gene: .; j_gene: TRBJ2-5; v_gene: TRBV24-1; CDR3nt: TGTGCCACCAGTGATACCCGGGGTGGGACCCAGTACTTC; CDR3aa: CATSDTRGGTQYF
abundance: .; d_gene: .; j_gene: TRBJ2-2; v_gene: TRBV10-3; CDR3nt: TGTGCCATCACAGGGATCGAAAAAACCGGGGAGCTGTTTTTT; CDR3aa: CAITGIEKTGELFF
abundance: .; d_gene: TRBD2; j_gene: TRBJ2-5; v_gene: TRBV4-1; CDR3nt: TGCGCCAGCAGCCAAGAGGGGGGGGGCCAAGAGACCCAGTACTTC; CDR3aa: CASSQEGGGQETQYF
abundance: .; d_gene: .; j_gene: TRBJ2-5; v_gene: TRBV7-9; CDR3nt: TGTGCCAGCGGAGGGGAGACCCAGTACTTC; CDR3aa: CASGGETQYF
abundance: .; d_gene: .; j_gene: TRBJ2-2; v_gene: TRBV27; CDR3nt: TGTGCCAGCAGTTTAGGGTCGACTGCCGGGGAGCTGTTTTTT; CDR3aa: CASSLGSTAGELFF
abundance: .; d_gene: TRBD2; j_gene: TRBJ2-3; v_gene: TRBV19; CDR3nt: TGTGCCAGTAGTGTCGGGACTAGCGGGAGGTCGGATACGCAGTATTTT; CDR3aa: CASSVGTSGRSDTQYF
abundance: few; d_gene: TRBD2; j_gene: TRBJ2-5; v_gene: TRBV7-3; CDR3nt: TGTGCCAGCAGCCGGACTAGCGGGGGCCAAGAGACCCAGTACTTC; CDR3aa: CASSRTSGGQETQYF
abundance: .; d_gene: TRBD1; j_gene: TRBJ2-2; v_gene: TRBV5-6; CDR3nt: TGTGCCAGCAGCCTTTCCGGGACAGGGGTGGCCGGGGAGCTGTTTTTT; CDR3aa: CASSLSGTGVAGELFF
abundance: .; d_gene: .; j_gene: TRBJ2-1; v_gene: TRBV6-1; CDR3nt: TGTGCCAGCAGTGAAGTTTGGGGCAACTCCTACGAGCAGTTCTTC; CDR3aa: CASSEVWGNSYEQFF